These 26 T cell receptor beta chains came from one sample sequenced in a study of Graves' ophthalmopathy and Graves' hyperthyroidism listed by TCRdb under 2018. The instrument was an Illumina HiSeq 2000. For repertoire sequencing, the TCR beta CDR3 regions were amplified from RNA transcripts. A first-round RT-PCR used HTBI primers with the Qiagen OneStep RT-PCR kit, followed by a second-round multiplex PCR, size selection and purification. TCRdb itself trimmed the public reads at Q25 with fastp, ran MiXCR and retained productive beta chains. Rows are combined by CDR3 protein, so each entry shows the most common genes and DNA. This sample has over a million distinct CDR3 sequences in its table, and about 36% of those were observed once. Together, the top ten hold 11% of the sample. Specimen: peripheral blood or thyroid tissue (not recorded which). The receptors originated from an adult man with Graves' hyperthyroidism.

V gene TRBV7-3 combines with J gene TRBJ2-5; D gene ambiguous. The J call is in doubt because the DNA end fits TRBJ2-1 better. Germline lookup yields CDR1 SGHTA and CDR2 FQGTGA. The CDR3 sequence is 14 residues long. CDR3 sequence reads: CASSSLKGVGEQFF. CDR3 coding DNA: TGTGCCAGCAGCTCCCTCAAGGGTGTTGGTGAGCAGTTCTTC.

With regard to this clonotype: A much larger clonotype is one base distant, so this may be a read error. The chain combines TRBV6-6 with TRBJ1-1, with 9 bases matching TRBD1. CDR1 and CDR2 (germline): MNHNY, SVGAGI (reference sequence). The V gene end was trimmed by 8 bases and the J gene end by 4 bases; junction bases not matched to a gene: 14. The CDR3 runs 16 residues. The CDR3 DNA follows: TGTGCCAGCGGGACAAACAGGGGGCGGAGAAGCACTGAAGCTTTCTTT. This sequence encodes CASGTNRGRRSTEAFF.

On this clonotype: This is likely a read error, given that the CDR3 carries no conserved phenylalanine or tryptophan at its end. The limits of the CDR3 on the DNA are not certain, so only TCRdb's listed CDR3 is given. The genes are TRBV7-9 and TRBJ2-6; no DNA check was done on the table's D call, TRBD1. CDR1 and CDR2 from the germline V gene are SEHNR and FQNEAQ (reference sequence). The CDR3 numbers 10 amino acids, ends counted. This CDR3 is CASSLDGPGA.

As regards this clonotype: A much larger clone lies one base from this, so it may be a read error. The chain joins TRBV7-2 to TRBJ2-2; D remains ambiguous. Looked up from germline, CDR1 is SGHTA and CDR2 is FQGNSA. This CDR3 has 14 residues. V was shortened by 1 base and J by 6 bases, with 9 bases between the two germline ends. DNA of the CDR3: TGTGCCAGCAGCTTAGATGGGGTCGCCGGGGAGCTGTTTTTT. Encoded protein: CASSLDGVAGELFF.

This clonotype appeared many times. The chain is built from TRBV29-1 and TRBJ1-4; TRBD1 matches at 7 bases. V gave up 7 bases and J gave up 4 bases; unmatched junction bases: 6. CDR3 length equals 13 residues. The V gene's germline CDR1 is SQVTM and CDR2 ANQGSEA. The DNA for the CDR3 is TGCAGCGCGGTAGGGGACAGTAATGAAAAACTGTTTTTT. This sequence encodes CSAVGDSNEKLFF.

The chain couples TRBV20-1 to TRBJ2-6; 7 bases map to TRBD1. From germline, CDR1 is DFQATT and CDR2 SNEGSKA (reference sequence). After removal of 8 bases from V and 4 bases from J, the junction contained 20 bases not matched to a gene. The CDR3 sequence is 18 residues long. The CDR3, as DNA: TGCAGTACCAAAGGACAGGCTAAATCCCTAGGAGGGGCCAACGTCCTGACTTTC. It is translated as CSTKGQAKSLGGANVLTF.

This clonotype was detected a few times. The V gene is TRBV5-5, the J gene TRBJ1-4; D is perhaps TRBD1 (6 bases). The CDR3 is 15 residues long. CDR1 is SGHKS, CDR2 YYEKEE, per germline (reference sequence). The ends were cut back, 1 base at V and 2 bases at J, with 9 bases in the middle. This chain's CDR3 is CASSLKGGTNEKLFF. The DNA of the CDR3 is TGTGCCAGCAGCTTGAAGGGGGGTACTAATGAAAAACTGTTTTTT.

V is TRBV5-1 and J is TRBJ2-7, with TRBD2 matching over 10 bases. This CDR3 spans 14 amino acids. Germline CDR1 and CDR2: SGHRS and YFSETQ. Trimming took 4 bases from V and 4 from J; bases not matched to a gene: 5. CDR3 sequence reads: CASSPGLAYYEQYF. In DNA form, the CDR3 reads TGCGCCAGCAGCCCGGGACTAGCGTATTACGAGCAGTACTTC.

This chain uses TRBV11-2 with TRBJ2-5; 10 bases fit TRBD2. Losses at the gene ends were 4 bases for V and 10 bases for J; bases not matched to a gene: 9. Germline CDR1 reads SGHAT; CDR2 reads FQNNGV. This CDR3 is 14 amino acids long. The CDR3 DNA follows: TGTGCCAGCAGCTATTTGATAGCGGGAGGAGACCAGTACTTC. This gives the protein CASSYLIAGGDQYF.

The chain combines TRBV5-4 with TRBJ1-6; D is perhaps TRBD1 (5 bases). Germline loops: CDR1 SGHNT, CDR2 YYREEE (reference sequence). The CDR3 extends over 13 amino acids. V dropped 7 bases and J dropped 9 bases, with 14 bases sitting between them. CDR3 sequence reads: CASSGGGGSPLHF. CDR3 coding DNA: TGTGCCAGCTCGGGTGGGGGAGGTTCACCCCTCCACTTT.

The rearrangement joins TRBV5-1 to TRBJ2-2, with 8 bases that match TRBD1. CDR3 length equals 17 residues. J gave up 0 bases and V 3 bases, and 7 bases lay outside the gene matches. CDR1 is SGHRS, CDR2 YFSETQ, per germline. CDR3 nucleotides: TGCGCCAGCAGCTGGGAGACAGGGGCCTCGAACACCGGGGAGCTGTTTTTT. This gives the protein CASSWETGASNTGELFF. The whole variable domain, filled in from reference TRBV5-1 and TRBJ2-2, reads KAGVTQTPRYLIKTRGQQVTLSCSPISGHRSVSWYQQTPGQGLQFLFEYFSETQRNKGNFPGRFSGRQFSNSRSEMNVSTLELGDSALYLCASSWETGASNTGELFFGEGSRLTVL.

This clonotype was observed once. Since the CDR3 does not end with the conserved phenylalanine or tryptophan, this likely comes from a read error. The gene calls are TRBV3-1 and TRBJ2-5; the D gene is possibly TRBD1 (6 bases). Germline CDR1 reads LGHDT; CDR2 reads YNNKEL (reference sequence). CDR3 length: 15 residues. Deletions cut 1 base from V and 3 bases from J, with 12 bases between. DNA for the CDR3: TGTGCCAGCAGCCAAGCGAGGGCAGGGGAAGAGACCCAGTACTCC. Its protein is CASSQARAGEETQYS.

V and J are TRBV7-2 and TRBJ1-1, with no clear D. This CDR3 spans 13 amino acids. V lost 5 bases to trimming and J lost 1 base, with 8 bases between them. Germline V gene lookup returns CDR1 SGHTA and CDR2 FQGNSA. The CDR3 DNA is TGTGCCAGCAGCGCTTTAGGGAACACTGAAGCTTTCTTT. This sequence encodes CASSALGNTEAFF. The entire variable domain, with the rest obtained from reference TRBV7-2 and TRBJ1-1, is as follows: GAGVSQSPSNKVTEKGKDVELRCDPISGHTALYWYRQSLGQGLEFLIYFQGNSAPDKSGLPSDRFSAERTGGSVSTLTIQRTQQEDSAVYLCASSALGNTEAFFGQGTRLTVV.

This clonotype was detected many times. The chain joins TRBV10-3 to TRBJ2-7; D perhaps matches TRBD2 (5 bases). Trimming removed 6 bases at V and 0 bases at J, with 12 bases between. Germline loops: CDR1 ENHRY, CDR2 SYGVKD. CDR3 length equals 14 residues. The CDR3 region is CAIREAGPSYEQYF. DNA for the CDR3: TGTGCCATCAGGGAGGCAGGCCCCTCCTACGAGCAGTACTTC.

This clonotype was observed many times. V and J are TRBV10-3 and TRBJ2-7; 8 nucleotides match TRBD1. The germline CDR1 and CDR2 sequences are ENHRY and SYGVKD. V gave up 0 bases and J gave up 6 bases; unmatched junction bases: 1. This CDR3 is 13 amino acids long. The CDR3 sequence: CAISESDRVEQYF. The CDR3 DNA reads as TGTGCCATCAGTGAGTCGGACAGGGTCGAGCAGTACTTC.

This clonotype showed up many times. This chain joins TRBV7-9 and TRBJ1-1, with no clear D. This CDR3 comprises 12 residues. Trimming cost V 6 bases and J 3 bases, with 8 bases left between them. Germline values: CDR1 SEHNR, CDR2 FQNEAQ (reference sequence). The CDR3 DNA sequence: TGTGCCAGCAGTTATGGGGACACTGAAGCTTTCTTT. Amino acids: CASSYGDTEAFF. The variable domain in full, with the rest retrieved from reference TRBV7-9 and TRBJ1-1, is DTGVSQNPRHKITKRGQNVTFRCDPISEHNRLYWYRQTLGQGPEFLTYFQNEAQLEKSRLLSDRFSAERPKGSFSTLEIQRTEQGDSAMYLCASSYGDTEAFFGQGTRLTVV.

The table lists this clonotype with many counts. The chain's CDR3 is CASRENSHLENTEAFF. CDR3 coding DNA: TGTGCCAGTAGAGAGAATAGCCACCTCGAGAACACTGAAGCTTTCTTT. The V call is TRBV19, the J call TRBJ1-1; no reliable D call. V gave up 6 bases and J gave up 1 base, with 18 bases separating them. Looked up from germline, CDR1 is LNHDA and CDR2 is SQIVND (reference sequence). This CDR3 is built from 16 residues.

A remark on this clonotype: This may stem from a read error, because a much larger clone lies one nucleotide away. The rearrangement uses TRBV2 and TRBJ2-6; no clear D gene. The V gene's germline CDR1 is SNHLY and CDR2 FYNNEI. The CDR3 totals 12 residues. CDR3 protein: CANSSTMNVLTF. Written as DNA, the CDR3 is TGTGCCAACAGTTCCACAATGAACGTCCTGACTTTC. Full variable domain (remainder filled in from reference TRBV2 and TRBJ2-6): EPEVTQTPSHQVTQMGQEVILRCVPISNHLYFYWYRQILGQKVEFLVSFYNNEISEKSEIFDDQFSVERPDGSNFTLKIRSTKLEDSAMYFCANSSTMNVLTFGAGSRLTVL.

This clonotype was seen just once. The chain couples TRBV29-1 to TRBJ2-2; D is undetermined. The CDR3 spans 12 residues. Germline loops: CDR1 SQVTM, CDR2 ANQGSEA. The CDR3 region is CSLTSASGELFF. CDR3 sequence (DNA): TGCAGTTTAACCTCCGCGTCCGGGGAGCTGTTTTTT.

This clonotype was seen many times. The chain recombines TRBV2 with TRBJ1-5; D ambiguous. CDR1 is SNHLY and CDR2 is FYNNEI in the germline V gene. Trimming stripped 7 bases from V and 5 bases from J, with 12 bases between. The CDR3 extends over 13 amino acids. The CDR3: CASTLRVDQPQHF. Written as DNA, the CDR3 is TGTGCCAGCACCCTCCGCGTGGATCAGCCCCAGCATTTT. Variable domain in full (rest from reference TRBV2 and TRBJ1-5): EPEVTQTPSHQVTQMGQEVILRCVPISNHLYFYWYRQILGQKVEFLVSFYNNEISEKSEIFDDQFSVERPDGSNFTLKIRSTKLEDSAMYFCASTLRVDQPQHFGDGTRLSIL.

This clonotype has at least ten counts. The genes are TRBV12-3 or TRBV12-4 and TRBJ1-5, with 8 bases fitting TRBD1. The junction had 12 bases not matched to a gene; V was cut back by 5 bases and J by 6 bases. The CDR3 runs to 16 residues. The DNA for the CDR3 is TGTGCCAGCAGTATCGACAGGGGTCGGCTCGGTCAGCCCCAGCATTTT. This encodes CASSIDRGRLGQPQHF.

The chain has TRBV5-1 and TRBJ2-7, with D tentatively TRBD2 (5 bases). The V gene's germline CDR1 is SGHRS and CDR2 YFSETQ. This CDR3 is 14 amino acids long. Trimming took off 0 bases at V and 6 bases at J, with 13 bases between the two ends. Here the CDR3 DNA reads TGCGCCAGCAGCTTGGCGGACTCCGTATCCGAGCAGTACTTC. Protein sequence: CASSLADSVSEQYF. The variable domain in full, with the rest retrieved from reference TRBV5-1 and TRBJ2-7, is KAGVTQTPRYLIKTRGQQVTLSCSPISGHRSVSWYQQTPGQGLQFLFEYFSETQRNKGNFPGRFSGRQFSNSRSEMNVSTLELGDSALYLCASSLADSVSEQYFGPGTRLTVT.

Comment on this clonotype: A much larger clone differs by one base, so this may be a read error. The rearrangement uses TRBV20-1 and TRBJ2-6, with 7 bases that match TRBD1. The germline gives CDR1 DFQATT, CDR2 SNEGSKA (reference sequence). The length of the CDR3 is 15 residues. CDR3 nucleotides: TGCGGTGCTACGGACAGGATCTCTGGGGCCAACGTCCTGACTTTC. Translation: CGATDRISGANVLTF.

The V and J genes are TRBV2 and TRBJ2-5; D unresolved. The CDR3 contains 13 residues. Germline values: CDR1 SNHLY, CDR2 FYNNEI. V dropped 3 bases and J dropped 9 bases, with 14 bases sitting between them. The CDR3 protein is CASSDYTMEPQYF. The DNA for the CDR3 is TGTGCCAGCAGTGATTACACCATGGAGCCCCAGTACTTC.

This clonotype was observed at least ten times. The chain carries TRBV20-1 and TRBJ1-6, with D possibly matching TRBD1 (5 bases). The CDR3 is made up of 15 amino acids. Trimming left V 0 bases short and J 5 bases short, with 11 bases between. Germline V gives CDR1 DFQATT, CDR2 SNEGSKA (reference sequence). CDR3 residues: CSARDRGENNSPLHF. The CDR3 DNA is TGCAGTGCTAGAGATCGGGGGGAAAATAATTCACCCCTCCACTTT.

The chain has TRBV29-1 and TRBJ1-2; the match to TRBD1 covers 7 bases. Per germline, CDR1 SQVTM and CDR2 ANQGSEA. The CDR3 has 12 residues. J lost 6 bases, V lost 7 bases, and 8 bases had no gene match. CDR3 region: CSALGTVHGYTF. CDR3 nucleotides: TGCAGCGCCTTGGGGACAGTGCATGGCTACACCTTC.